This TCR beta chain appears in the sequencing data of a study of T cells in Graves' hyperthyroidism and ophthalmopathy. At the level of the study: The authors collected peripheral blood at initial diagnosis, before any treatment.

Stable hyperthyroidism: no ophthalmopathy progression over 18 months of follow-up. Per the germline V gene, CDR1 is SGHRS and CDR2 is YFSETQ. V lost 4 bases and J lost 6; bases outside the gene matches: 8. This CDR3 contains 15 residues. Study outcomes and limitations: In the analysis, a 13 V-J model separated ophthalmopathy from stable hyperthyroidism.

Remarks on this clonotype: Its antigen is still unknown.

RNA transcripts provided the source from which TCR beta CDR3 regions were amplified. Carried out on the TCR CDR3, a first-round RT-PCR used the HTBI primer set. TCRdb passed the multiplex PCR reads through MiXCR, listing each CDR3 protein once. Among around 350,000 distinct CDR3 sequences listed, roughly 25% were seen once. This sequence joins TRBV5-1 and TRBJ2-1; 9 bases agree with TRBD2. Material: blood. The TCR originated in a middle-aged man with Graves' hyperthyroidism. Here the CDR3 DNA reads TGCGCCAGCAGCCCAGACCCGGGACTAGCCAATGAGCAGTTCTTC. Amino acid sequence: CASSPDPGLANEQFF.